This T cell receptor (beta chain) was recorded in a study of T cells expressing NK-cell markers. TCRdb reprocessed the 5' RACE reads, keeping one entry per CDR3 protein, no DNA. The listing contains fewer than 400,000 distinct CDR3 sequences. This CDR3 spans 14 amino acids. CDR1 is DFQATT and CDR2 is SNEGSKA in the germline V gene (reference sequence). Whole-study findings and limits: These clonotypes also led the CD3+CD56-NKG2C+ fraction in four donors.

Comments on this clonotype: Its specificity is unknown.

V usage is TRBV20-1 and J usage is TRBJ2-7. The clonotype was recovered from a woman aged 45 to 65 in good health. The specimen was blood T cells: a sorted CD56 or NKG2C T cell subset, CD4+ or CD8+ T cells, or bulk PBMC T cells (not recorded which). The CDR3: CSATTGLASYEQYF.